One and the same sample provided the 24 T cell receptor beta chains below, sequenced in a study of T cells in tumors after PD-1 blockade (dated by TCRdb to the late 2010s). Reading the label with the study, this specimen's time point is: after anti-PD-1 therapy. Library construction relied on the immunoSEQ multiplex PCR assay. TCRdb mirrors the immuneACCESS table, restricted to in-frame sequences. Some clones are absent from its copies; in checked studies, under half trace to an unresolved V gene, and the reason for the others is unknown. Within this sample are about 34,000 clones, with about three quarters of them counted one time only. Of the sample, under 40% is held by the ten largest clones. This sample comprised PBMCs, obtained after anti-PD-1 treatment. The receptors derive from a human donor with basal cell carcinoma.

This clone was counted a few times. The chain joins TRBV12-3 or TRBV12-4 to TRBJ2-3; a weak D match, TRBD1 (5 bases). The CDR3 length is 13 residues. V dropped 7 bases and J dropped 4 bases, with 12 bases sitting between them. The CDR3 DNA sequence: TGTGCCAGCACCCTGGGGCTTTCAGATACGCAGTATTTT. Its protein is CASTLGLSDTQYF.

This clone was seen more than once but under ten times. The chain couples TRBV7-2 to TRBJ2-2; TRBD2 agrees at 7 bases. The germline V gene has CDR1 SGHTA and CDR2 FQGNSA. CDR3 size: 16 residues. V shed 5 bases and J 4 bases; nucleotides not matched to a gene: 10. Here the CDR3 reads CASSLRGGRGTGELFF. DNA of the CDR3: TGTGCCAGCAGCCTGCGAGGCGGGAGAGGCACCGGGGAGCTGTTTTTT.

This clone was seen a few times. CDR3 in DNA: TGTGCCAGCAGGGGGATATCTAATGAAAAACTGTTTTTT. Amino acid sequence: CASRGISNEKLFF. This chain uses TRBV7-3 with TRBJ1-4; D gene uncertain. Looked up from germline, CDR1 is SGHTA and CDR2 is FQGTGA. The CDR3 extends over 13 amino acids. V gave up 6 bases and J gave up 3 bases, with 8 bases separating them.

V is TRBV11-3 and J is TRBJ2-3; D remains ambiguous. V lost 0 bases and J 3 bases, leaving 13 bases between the germline ends. Looked up from germline, CDR1 is SGHNT and CDR2 is YENEEA. This CDR3 comprises 16 residues. In nucleotides, the CDR3 is TGTGCCAGCAGCTTAGATTATTCGCTTAGGACAGATACGCAGTATTTT. This sequence encodes CASSLDYSLRTDTQYF. Together with reference TRBV11-3 and TRBJ2-3, the CDR3 gives the full variable domain: EAGVVQSPRYKIIEKKQPVAFWCNPISGHNTLYWYLQNLGQGPELLIRYENEEAVDDSQLPKDRFSAERLKGVDSTLKIQPAELGDSAVYLCASSLDYSLRTDTQYFGPGTRLTVL.

The J gene is TRBJ2-5, the V gene TRBV7-3; unclear D gene. The V gene's germline CDR1 is SGHTA and CDR2 FQGTGA. This CDR3 has 14 residues. The V gene lost 2 bases and the J gene lost 2 bases, with 9 bases spanning the gap. The CDR3 is CASSLDPGQETQYF. DNA for the CDR3: TGTGCCAGCAGCTTAGATCCAGGTCAAGAGACCCAGTACTTC.

V is TRBV28 and J is TRBJ1-5, with 9 bases identical to TRBD1. The CDR3 contains 14 residues. The V and J ends lost 6 bases and 5 bases, in that order; junction bases with no gene match: 5. Germline V gene data show CDR1 as MDHEN and CDR2 as SYDVKM. This CDR3 is CASRQNRGHQPQHF. The CDR3 region has the DNA TGTGCCAGCAGACAGAACAGGGGGCATCAGCCCCAGCATTTT.

V usage is TRBV6-5 and J usage is TRBJ1-6, with TRBD1 identical over 7 bases. The germline gives CDR1 MNHEY, CDR2 SVGAGI. Trimming at V came to 6 bases and at J to 11 bases, leaving 7 bases not matched to a gene. This CDR3 is built from 13 residues. The CDR3 DNA reads TGTGCCAGCAGACAGGGGACCAATCCACCCCTCCACTTT. Protein sequence: CASRQGTNPPLHF.

This rearrangement joins TRBV28 to TRBJ1-1; 10 nucleotides match TRBD1. V trimming: 5 bases; J trimming: 9 bases; junction bases outside the gene matches: 6. This CDR3 comprises 13 residues. CDR1 MDHEN and CDR2 SYDVKM come from the germline V gene. CDR3 bases: TGTGCCAGCAGTCCCGGGACAGGGGTTCAAGCTTTCTTT. Encoded protein: CASSPGTGVQAFF.

The V gene is TRBV19, the J gene TRBJ1-4, with D possibly matching TRBD1 (6 bases). CDR1 and CDR2 (germline): LNHDA, SQIVND (reference sequence). The CDR3 runs to 15 residues. V lost 5 bases to trimming and J lost 5 bases, with 15 bases between them. CDR3 amino acids: CASSPPGALNEKLFF. The DNA for the CDR3 is TGTGCCAGTAGTCCCCCGGGGGCCCTCAATGAAAAACTGTTTTTT.

V usage is TRBV7-2 and J usage is TRBJ2-7, with TRBD1 identical over 10 bases. V trimming: 5 bases; J trimming: 5 bases; junction bases outside the gene matches: 6. The CDR3 covers 14 residues. From germline, CDR1 is SGHTA and CDR2 FQGNSA. The CDR3, as DNA: TGTGCCAGCAGCCAGGGACAGGGGTTCCACGAGCAGTACTTC. The encoded protein is CASSQGQGFHEQYF.

The chain couples TRBV6-2 or TRBV6-3 to TRBJ2-4, with 7 bases fitting TRBD1. J lost 8 bases, V lost 5 bases, and 15 bases had no gene match. Germline values: CDR1 MNHEY, CDR2 SVGEGT. The CDR3 sequence is 16 residues long. The CDR3 nucleotides read TGTGCCAGCAGTCCGTACGGGGACAGAAGGGCGGACATTCAGTACTTC. Translation gives CASSPYGDRRADIQYF.

In its sample, this clone was seen a few times. V and J are TRBV7-2 and TRBJ1-5; D might be TRBD1 (5 bases). Germline CDR1 is SGHTA and CDR2 is FQGNSA. V shed 5 bases and J shed 9 bases, with 20 bases lying between them. The length of the CDR3 is 15 residues. The CDR3 sequence: CASSGGTALVWPQHF. CDR3 DNA: TGTGCCAGCAGCGGCGGGACGGCCCTAGTTTGGCCCCAGCATTTT.

The V gene is TRBV19, the J gene TRBJ2-3; D is uncertain. V was trimmed by 3 bases and J by 4 bases, leaving 11 bases between them. Germline V gene sequence: CDR1 LNHDA, CDR2 SQIVND (reference sequence). The CDR3 runs to 14 residues. The CDR3 here is CASSMVQRADTQYF. The CDR3 nucleotides read TGTGCCAGTAGTATGGTTCAGCGAGCAGATACGCAGTATTTT.

The chain carries TRBV4-2 and TRBJ2-2, with 9 bases identical to TRBD2. With 1 base clipped from V and 0 bases from J, the junction kept 0 bases outside the gene matches. This CDR3 contains 16 residues. The germline CDR1 and CDR2 sequences are LGHNA and YNFKEQ. In DNA form, the CDR3 reads TGTGCCAGCAGCCAAGGACTAGCGGCGAACACCGGGGAGCTGTTTTTT. As protein: CASSQGLAANTGELFF.

V is TRBV6-5 and J is TRBJ1-2; no clear D. The CDR3 covers 13 residues. The germline V and J ends were trimmed by 4 bases and 0 bases, with 6 bases remaining between them. Germline CDR1 MNHEY, CDR2 SVGAGI. The CDR3 is CASSSTANYGYTF. CDR3 DNA: TGTGCCAGCAGTTCAACAGCTAACTATGGCTACACCTTC.

The genes are TRBV6-1 and TRBJ1-6; D possibly corresponds to TRBD1 (6 bases). CDR1 MNHNS and CDR2 SASEGT come from the germline V gene. This CDR3 comprises 15 residues. Deletions cut 2 bases from V and 5 bases from J, with 10 bases between. The CDR3 sequence: CASSEIQGHNSPLHF. CDR3 coding DNA: TGTGCCAGCAGTGAAATACAGGGACATAATTCACCCCTCCACTTT.

The chain's CDR3 is CASSNGRSYNEQFF. CDR3 bases: TGTGCCAGTAGTAATGGACGGAGCTACAATGAGCAGTTCTTC. V is TRBV19 and J is TRBJ2-1; D is unclear. The CDR3 has 14 residues. V gave up 4 bases and J gave up 3 bases, with 10 bases separating them. Germline assignment: CDR1 LNHDA and CDR2 SQIVND (reference sequence).

The rearrangement uses TRBV23-1 and TRBJ2-7; D is unclear. TRBV23-1 is an open reading frame whose function is uncertain. This CDR3 region has 14 residues. V gave up 0 bases and J gave up 2 bases, with 8 bases separating them. Written as DNA, the CDR3 is TGCGCCAGCAGTCAATCTAGGGTTCCCTACGAGCAGTACTTC. Amino acids: CASSQSRVPYEQYF.

This chain uses TRBV6-2 or TRBV6-3 with TRBJ2-4, with 7 bases that match TRBD1. This CDR3 region has 15 residues. Per the germline V gene, CDR1 is MNHEY and CDR2 is SVGEGT. J gave up 8 bases and V 2 bases, and 9 bases lay outside the gene matches. The CDR3 loop is CASSYPTGMMDIQYF. Written as DNA, the CDR3 is TGTGCCAGCAGTTACCCGACAGGGATGATGGACATTCAGTACTTC.

This clone was counted a few times. The V call is TRBV7-8, the J call TRBJ2-7, with D hard to call. This CDR3 is built from 12 residues. V gave up 0 bases and J gave up 5 bases, with 5 bases separating them. The germline V gene has CDR1 SGHVS and CDR2 FQNEAQ. CDR3 DNA sequence: TGTGCCAGCAGCTTAGCTGCGAACGAGCAGTACTTC. Amino acids: CASSLAANEQYF.

This clone was seen only once. The gene calls are TRBV7-2 and TRBJ2-6; D not certain. This CDR3 comprises 15 residues. Trimming cost V 0 bases and J 1 base, with 4 bases left between them. From germline, CDR1 is SGHTA and CDR2 FQGNSA. This CDR3 is CASSLAGSGANVLTF. CDR3 sequence (DNA): TGTGCCAGCAGCTTAGCGGGTTCTGGGGCCAACGTCCTGACTTTC.

The chain recombines TRBV7-9 with TRBJ2-5; D might be TRBD1 (5 bases). Trimming stripped 6 bases from V and 2 bases from J, with 16 bases between. The CDR3 length is 15 residues. Germline assignment: CDR1 SEHNR and CDR2 FQNEAQ (reference sequence). The CDR3 region has the DNA TGTGCCAGCAGTGAATTTCGACAGTCACAAGAGACCCAGTACTTC. It translates to CASSEFRQSQETQYF.

The chain uses TRBV5-1 and TRBJ1-2; 7 positions match TRBD1. Trimming cost V 0 bases and J 8 bases; bases outside gene matches: 10. This CDR3 has 15 residues. Germline V gene data show CDR1 as SGHRS and CDR2 as YFSETQ. CDR3 in DNA: TGCGCCAGCAGCTTGGATCCCAGGGGGAATGGAGGCTACACCTTC. Encoded protein: CASSLDPRGNGGYTF.

This clone is a singleton in its sample. The chain combines TRBV5-3 with TRBJ2-2, with D possibly being TRBD1 (6 bases). TRBV5-3 is recorded as an ORF, its role being uncertain. The germline V and J ends were trimmed by 2 bases and 3 bases, with 17 bases remaining between them. The CDR3 extends over 17 amino acids. The CDR3 loop is CARSLVPTGIYTGELFF. The DNA for the CDR3 is TGTGCCAGAAGCTTAGTCCCCACAGGGATATACACCGGGGAGCTGTTTTTT.